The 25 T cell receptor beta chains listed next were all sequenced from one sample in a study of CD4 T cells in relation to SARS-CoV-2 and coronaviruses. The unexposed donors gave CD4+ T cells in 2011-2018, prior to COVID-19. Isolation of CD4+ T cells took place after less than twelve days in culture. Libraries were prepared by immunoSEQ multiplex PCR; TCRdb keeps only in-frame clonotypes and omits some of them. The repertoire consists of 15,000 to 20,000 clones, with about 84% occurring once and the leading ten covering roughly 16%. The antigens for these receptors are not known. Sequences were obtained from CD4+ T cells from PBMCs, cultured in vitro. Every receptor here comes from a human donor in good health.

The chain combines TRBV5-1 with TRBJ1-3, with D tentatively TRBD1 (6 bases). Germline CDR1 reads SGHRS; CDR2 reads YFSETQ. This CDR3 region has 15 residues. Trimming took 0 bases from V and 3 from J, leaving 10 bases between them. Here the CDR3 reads CASSLAAGVGNTIYF. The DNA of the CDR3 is TGCGCCAGCAGCTTGGCGGCAGGGGTTGGAAACACCATATATTTT. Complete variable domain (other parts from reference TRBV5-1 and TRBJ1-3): KAGVTQTPRYLIKTRGQQVTLSCSPISGHRSVSWYQQTPGQGLQFLFEYFSETQRNKGNFPGRFSGRQFSNSRSEMNVSTLELGDSALYLCASSLAAGVGNTIYFGEGSWLTVV.

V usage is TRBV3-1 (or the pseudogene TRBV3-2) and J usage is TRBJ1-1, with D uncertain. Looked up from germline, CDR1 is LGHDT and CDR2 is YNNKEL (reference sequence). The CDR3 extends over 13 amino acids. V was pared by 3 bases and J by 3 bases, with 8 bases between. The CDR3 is CASSQFLYTEAFF. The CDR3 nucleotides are TGTGCCAGCAGCCAGTTCCTGTACACTGAAGCTTTCTTT.

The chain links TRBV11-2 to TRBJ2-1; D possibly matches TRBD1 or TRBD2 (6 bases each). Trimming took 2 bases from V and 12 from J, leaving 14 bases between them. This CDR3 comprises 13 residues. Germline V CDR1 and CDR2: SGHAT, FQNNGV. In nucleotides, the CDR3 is TGTGCCAGCAGCTTAATAGCGGAAGGGGGGCAGTTCTTC. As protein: CASSLIAEGGQFF.

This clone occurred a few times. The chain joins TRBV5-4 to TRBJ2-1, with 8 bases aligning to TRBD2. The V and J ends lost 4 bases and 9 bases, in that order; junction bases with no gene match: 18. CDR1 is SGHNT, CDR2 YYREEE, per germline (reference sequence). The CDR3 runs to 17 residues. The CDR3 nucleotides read TGTGCCAGCAGCCGACGGAAAGCGGGAGATCTGGAGGGTGAGCAGTTCTTC. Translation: CASSRRKAGDLEGEQFF.

The CDR3 loop reads CASSPQGGNVYEQFF. For the CDR3, the DNA is TGTGCCAGCAGCCCTCAAGGGGGCAATGTCTATGAGCAGTTCTTC. The chain uses TRBV14 and TRBJ2-1; 7 bases agree with TRBD1. The CDR3 sequence is 15 residues long. From germline, CDR1 is SGHDN and CDR2 FVKESK. V shed 4 bases, J shed 8 bases, and the junction held 11 bases outside the gene matches.

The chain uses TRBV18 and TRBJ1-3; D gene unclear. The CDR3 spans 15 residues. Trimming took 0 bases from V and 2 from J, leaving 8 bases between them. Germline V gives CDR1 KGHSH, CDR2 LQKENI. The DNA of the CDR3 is TGTGCCAGCTCACCACCCTCCGGGACTGGAAACACCATATATTTT. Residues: CASSPPSGTGNTIYF.

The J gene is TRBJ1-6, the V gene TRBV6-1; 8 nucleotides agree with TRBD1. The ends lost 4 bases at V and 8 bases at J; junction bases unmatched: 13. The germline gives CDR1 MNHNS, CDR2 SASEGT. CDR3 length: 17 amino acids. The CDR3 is CASSVMQGAASYSPLHF. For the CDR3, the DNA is TGTGCCAGCAGTGTAATGCAGGGGGCCGCTAGTTATTCACCCCTCCACTTT.

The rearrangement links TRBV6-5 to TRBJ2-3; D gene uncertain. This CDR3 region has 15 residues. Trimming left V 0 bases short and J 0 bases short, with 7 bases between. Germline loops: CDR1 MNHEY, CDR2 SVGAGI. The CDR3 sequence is CASSYSDLSTDTQYF. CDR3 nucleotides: TGTGCCAGCAGTTACTCGGATCTTAGCACAGATACGCAGTATTTT.

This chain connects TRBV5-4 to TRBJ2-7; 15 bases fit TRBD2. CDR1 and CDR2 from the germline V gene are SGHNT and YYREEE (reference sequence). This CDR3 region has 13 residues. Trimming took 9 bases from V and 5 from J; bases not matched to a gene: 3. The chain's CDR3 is CATGLAGGNEQYF. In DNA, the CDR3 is TGTGCCACCGGACTAGCGGGAGGGAACGAGCAGTACTTC.

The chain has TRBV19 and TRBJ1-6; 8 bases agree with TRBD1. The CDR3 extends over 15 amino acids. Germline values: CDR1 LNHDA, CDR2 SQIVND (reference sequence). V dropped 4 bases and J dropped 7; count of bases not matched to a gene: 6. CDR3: CASSTGQVGNSPLHF. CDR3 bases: TGTGCCAGTAGTACGGGACAGGTTGGAAATTCACCCCTCCACTTT.

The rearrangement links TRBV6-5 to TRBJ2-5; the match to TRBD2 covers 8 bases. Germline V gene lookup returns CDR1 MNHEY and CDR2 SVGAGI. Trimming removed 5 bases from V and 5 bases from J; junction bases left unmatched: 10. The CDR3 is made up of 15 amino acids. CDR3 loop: CASSPMAGGPETQYF. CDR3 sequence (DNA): TGTGCCAGCAGTCCCATGGCGGGAGGCCCCGAGACCCAGTACTTC.

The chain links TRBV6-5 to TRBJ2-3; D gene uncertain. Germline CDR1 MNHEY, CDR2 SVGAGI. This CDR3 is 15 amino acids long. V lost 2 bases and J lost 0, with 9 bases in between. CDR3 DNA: TGTGCCAGCAGTTACGGGCCGGCTAGCACAGATACGCAGTATTTT. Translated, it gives CASSYGPASTDTQYF.

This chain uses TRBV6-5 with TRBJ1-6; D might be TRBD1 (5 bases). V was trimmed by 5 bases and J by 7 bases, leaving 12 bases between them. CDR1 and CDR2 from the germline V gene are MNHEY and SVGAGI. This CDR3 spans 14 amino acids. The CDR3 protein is CASSPRDWNSPLHF. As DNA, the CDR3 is TGTGCCAGCAGTCCCAGGGATTGGAATTCACCCCTCCACTTT.

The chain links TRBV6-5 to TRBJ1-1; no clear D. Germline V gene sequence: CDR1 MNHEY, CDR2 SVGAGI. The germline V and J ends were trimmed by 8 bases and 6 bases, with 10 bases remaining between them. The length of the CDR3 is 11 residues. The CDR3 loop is CASYQRSEAFF. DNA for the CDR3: TGTGCCAGCTATCAACGGTCTGAAGCTTTCTTT.

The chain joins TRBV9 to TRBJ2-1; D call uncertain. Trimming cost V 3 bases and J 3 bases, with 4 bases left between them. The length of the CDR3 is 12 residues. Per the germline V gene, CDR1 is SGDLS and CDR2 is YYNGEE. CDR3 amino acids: CASSAHYNEQFF. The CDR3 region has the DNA TGTGCCAGCAGCGCCCACTACAATGAGCAGTTCTTC.

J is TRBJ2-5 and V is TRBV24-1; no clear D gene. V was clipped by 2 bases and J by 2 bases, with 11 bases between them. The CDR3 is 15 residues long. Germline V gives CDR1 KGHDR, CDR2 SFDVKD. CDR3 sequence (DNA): TGTGCCACCAGTGATTCCTTCGTTTATCAAGAGACCCAGTACTTC. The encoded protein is CATSDSFVYQETQYF.

CDR3: CASSLFGQETQYF. As DNA, the CDR3 is TGTGCCAGCAGCTTGTTCGGCCAAGAGACCCAGTACTTC. J is TRBJ2-5 and V is TRBV5-4; D is unresolved. Germline CDR1 SGHNT, CDR2 YYREEE (reference sequence). V was pared by 1 base and J by 1 base, with 5 bases between. The CDR3 totals 13 residues.

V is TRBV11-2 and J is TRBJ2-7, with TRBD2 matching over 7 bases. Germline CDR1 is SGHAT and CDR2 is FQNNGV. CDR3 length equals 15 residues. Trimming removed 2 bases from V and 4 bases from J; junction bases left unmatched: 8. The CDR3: CASSLRGGSGYEQYF. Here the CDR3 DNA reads TGTGCCAGCAGCTTAAGGGGCGGGAGTGGATACGAGCAGTACTTC.

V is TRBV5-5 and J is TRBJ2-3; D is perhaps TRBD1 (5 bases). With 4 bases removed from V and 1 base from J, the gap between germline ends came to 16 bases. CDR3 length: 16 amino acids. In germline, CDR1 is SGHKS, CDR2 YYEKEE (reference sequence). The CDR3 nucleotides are TGTGCCAGCAGCCTCCACCCCCTAGGGGGCACAGATACGCAGTATTTT. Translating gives CASSLHPLGGTDTQYF.

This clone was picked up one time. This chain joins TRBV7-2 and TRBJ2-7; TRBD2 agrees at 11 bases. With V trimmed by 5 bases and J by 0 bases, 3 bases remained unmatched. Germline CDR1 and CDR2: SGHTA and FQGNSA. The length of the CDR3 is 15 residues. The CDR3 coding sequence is TGTGCCAGCAGCGAGGGACTAGCGGACTCCTACGAGCAGTACTTC. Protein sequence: CASSEGLADSYEQYF.

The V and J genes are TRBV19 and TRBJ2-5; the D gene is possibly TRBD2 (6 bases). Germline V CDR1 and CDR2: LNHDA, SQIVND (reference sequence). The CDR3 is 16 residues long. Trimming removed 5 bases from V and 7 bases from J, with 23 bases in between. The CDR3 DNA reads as TGTGCCAGTAGTCCATCCCCCCCGGGAGTTTTCGGGACCCAGTACTTC. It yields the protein CASSPSPPGVFGTQYF.

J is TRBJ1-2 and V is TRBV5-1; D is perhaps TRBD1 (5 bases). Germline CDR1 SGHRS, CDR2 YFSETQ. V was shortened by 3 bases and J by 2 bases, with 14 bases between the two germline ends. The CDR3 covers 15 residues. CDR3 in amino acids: CASSWGTRGNYGYTF. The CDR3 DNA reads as TGCGCCAGCAGCTGGGGTACCCGGGGGAACTATGGCTACACCTTC.

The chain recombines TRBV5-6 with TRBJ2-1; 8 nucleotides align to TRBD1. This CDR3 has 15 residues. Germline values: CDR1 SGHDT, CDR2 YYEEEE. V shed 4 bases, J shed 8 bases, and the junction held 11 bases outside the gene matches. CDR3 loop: CASSLPGGSIDEQFF. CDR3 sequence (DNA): TGTGCCAGCAGCCTGCCAGGGGGCTCAATCGATGAGCAGTTCTTC.

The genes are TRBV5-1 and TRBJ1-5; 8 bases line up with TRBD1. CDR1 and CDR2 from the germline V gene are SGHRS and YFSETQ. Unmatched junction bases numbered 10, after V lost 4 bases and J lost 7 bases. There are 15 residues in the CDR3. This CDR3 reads CASSPLSGQGQPQHF. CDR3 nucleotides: TGCGCCAGCAGCCCACTGTCCGGACAGGGACAGCCCCAGCATTTT.

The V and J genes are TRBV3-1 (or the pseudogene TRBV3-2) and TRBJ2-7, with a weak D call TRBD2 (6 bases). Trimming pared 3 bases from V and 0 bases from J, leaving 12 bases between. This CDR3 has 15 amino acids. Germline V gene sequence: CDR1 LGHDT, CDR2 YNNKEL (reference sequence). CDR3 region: CASSQGLTSSYEQYF. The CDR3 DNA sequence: TGTGCCAGCAGCCAGGGACTGACTAGCTCCTACGAGCAGTACTTC.